The clone carrying this T cell receptor beta chain was counted ten times or more. The antigen is unknown. V trimming: 5 bases; J trimming: 6 bases; junction bases outside the gene matches: 10. CDR3 size: 16 residues. Germline loops: CDR1 MNHEY, CDR2 SVGEGT. The data were taken from a study of read filtering for tumor transcriptome and immune sequencing. Looking at the study overall: The cohort had about 16 men and over eleven women aged roughly 47 to 85, mean about 66 years. RNA-seq yielded only about 75 to 1,400 TCR reads, IR-seq about 3.5 to 11 million. Study results and caveats: The CD138-negative fraction was mixed bone marrow immune cells, not pure T cells. Roughly 79% of IR-seq clonotypes had one read, totaling around 3.3% of reads; RNA-seq: about 69% and 49%.

The library was built from 400 to 500 ng RNA with molecular barcoded adaptors for alpha/delta and beta/gamma chains. TCRdb fed the reads into MiXCR, producing one record per CDR3 protein. The sample has about 130,000 distinct CDR3 sequences, 10% to 15% seen once. Sample: a population of CD138-negative cells sorted from bone marrow. The chain employs TRBV6-2 or TRBV6-3 and TRBJ2-1; 10 nucleotides align to TRBD1. The source of this sequence is a donor aged 40 or older with multiple myeloma. This CDR3 is CASSADRGHTINEQFF. CDR3 DNA: TGTGCCAGCAGTGCTGACAGGGGGCATACAATCAATGAGCAGTTCTTC.